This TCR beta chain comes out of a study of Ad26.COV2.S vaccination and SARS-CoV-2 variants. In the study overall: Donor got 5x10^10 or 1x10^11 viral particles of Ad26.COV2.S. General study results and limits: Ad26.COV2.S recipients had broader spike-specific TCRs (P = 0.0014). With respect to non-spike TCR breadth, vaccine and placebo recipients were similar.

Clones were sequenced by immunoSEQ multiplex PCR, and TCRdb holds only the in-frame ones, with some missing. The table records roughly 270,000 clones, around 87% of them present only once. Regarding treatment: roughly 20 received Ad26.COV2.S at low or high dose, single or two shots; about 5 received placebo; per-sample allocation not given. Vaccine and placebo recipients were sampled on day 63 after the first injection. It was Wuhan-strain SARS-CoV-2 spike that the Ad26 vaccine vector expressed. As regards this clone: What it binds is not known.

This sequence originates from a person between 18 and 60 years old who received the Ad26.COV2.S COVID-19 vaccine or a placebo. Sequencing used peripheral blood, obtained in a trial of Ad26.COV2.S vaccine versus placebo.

The CDR3 bases are TGTGCCAGCCAAGGGAGGTCGCGGGAGGTTGGGCAGGGAGAGACCCAGTACTTC. Translation: CASQGRSREVGQGETQYF. The rearrangement uses TRBV18 and TRBJ2-5, with 8 positions matching TRBD2. J was trimmed by 4 bases and V by 8 bases; bases with no gene match: 21. Germline CDR1 is KGHSH and CDR2 is LQKENI. The CDR3 sequence is 18 residues long.